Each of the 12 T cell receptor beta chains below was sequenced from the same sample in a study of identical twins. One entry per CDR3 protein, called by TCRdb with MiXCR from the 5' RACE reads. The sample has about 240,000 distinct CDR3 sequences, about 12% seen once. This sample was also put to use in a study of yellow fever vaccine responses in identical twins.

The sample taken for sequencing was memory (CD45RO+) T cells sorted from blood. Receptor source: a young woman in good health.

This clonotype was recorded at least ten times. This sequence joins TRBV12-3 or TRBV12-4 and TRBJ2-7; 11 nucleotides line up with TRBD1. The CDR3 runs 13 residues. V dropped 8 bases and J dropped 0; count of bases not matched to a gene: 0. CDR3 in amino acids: CASGQGASYEQYF. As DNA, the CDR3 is TGTGCCAGCGGACAGGGGGCCTCCTACGAGCAGTACTTC.

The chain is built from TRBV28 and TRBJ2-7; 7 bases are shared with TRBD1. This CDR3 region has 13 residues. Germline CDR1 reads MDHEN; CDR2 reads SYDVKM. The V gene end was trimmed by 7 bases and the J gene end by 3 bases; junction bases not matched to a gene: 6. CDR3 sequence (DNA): TGTGCCAGCAACAAGCCAGGGGGCTACGAGCAGTACTTC. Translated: CASNKPGGYEQYF.

This CDR3 reads CASSPRDRYYGYTF. The CDR3 DNA sequence: TGTGCCAGCAGTCCCCGGGACAGATACTATGGCTACACCTTC. This rearrangement joins TRBV12-3 or TRBV12-4 to TRBJ1-2, with 7 positions matching TRBD1. The V segment lost 5 bases and the J segment 3 bases; nucleotides outside the gene matches: 6. This CDR3 has 14 residues.

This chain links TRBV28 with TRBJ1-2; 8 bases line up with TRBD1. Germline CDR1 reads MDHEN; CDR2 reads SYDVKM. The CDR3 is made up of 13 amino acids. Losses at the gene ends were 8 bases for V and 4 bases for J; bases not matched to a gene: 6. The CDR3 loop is CASQGAVSYGYTF. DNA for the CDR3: TGTGCCAGCCAGGGGGCCGTTAGCTATGGCTACACCTTC.

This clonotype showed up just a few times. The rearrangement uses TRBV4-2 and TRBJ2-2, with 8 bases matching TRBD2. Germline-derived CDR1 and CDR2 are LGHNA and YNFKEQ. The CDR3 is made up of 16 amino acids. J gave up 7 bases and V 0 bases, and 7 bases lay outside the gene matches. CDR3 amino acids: CASSQDPMAGGGELFF. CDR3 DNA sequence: TGTGCCAGCAGCCAAGACCCTATGGCGGGAGGCGGGGAGCTGTTTTTT.

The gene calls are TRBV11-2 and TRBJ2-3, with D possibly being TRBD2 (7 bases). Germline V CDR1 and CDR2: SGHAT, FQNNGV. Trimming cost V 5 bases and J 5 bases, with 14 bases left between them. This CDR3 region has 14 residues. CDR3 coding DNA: TGTGCCAGCAGCCGGGGAAGGGGGGGAGATACGCAGTATTTT. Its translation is CASSRGRGGDTQYF.

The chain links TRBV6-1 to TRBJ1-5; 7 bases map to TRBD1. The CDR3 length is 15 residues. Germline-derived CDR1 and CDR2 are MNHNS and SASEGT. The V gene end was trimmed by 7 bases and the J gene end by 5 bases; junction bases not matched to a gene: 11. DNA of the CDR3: TGTGCCAGCACCTTATCAAGAGGGGGCGATCAGCCCCAGCATTTT. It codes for CASTLSRGGDQPQHF.

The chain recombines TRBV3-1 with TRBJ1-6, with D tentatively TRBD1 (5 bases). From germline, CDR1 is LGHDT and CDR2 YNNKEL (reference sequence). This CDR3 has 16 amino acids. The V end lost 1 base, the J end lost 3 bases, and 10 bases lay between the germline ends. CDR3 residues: CASSQGGHVYNSPLHF. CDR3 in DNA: TGTGCCAGCAGCCAAGGTGGACACGTCTATAATTCACCCCTCCACTTT.

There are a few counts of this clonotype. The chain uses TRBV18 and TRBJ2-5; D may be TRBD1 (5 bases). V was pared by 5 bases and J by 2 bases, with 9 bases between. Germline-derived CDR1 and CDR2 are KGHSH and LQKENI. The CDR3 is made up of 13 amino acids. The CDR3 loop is CASSTGIQETQYF. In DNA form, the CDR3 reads TGTGCCAGCTCAACAGGAATACAAGAGACCCAGTACTTC.

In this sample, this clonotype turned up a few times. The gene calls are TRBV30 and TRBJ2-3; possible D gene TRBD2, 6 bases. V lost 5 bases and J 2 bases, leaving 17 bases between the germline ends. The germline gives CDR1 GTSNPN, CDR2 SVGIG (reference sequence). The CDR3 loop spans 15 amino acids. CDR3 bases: TGTGCCTGGCTTGGGGACTTCAGTTTCACAGATACGCAGTATTTT. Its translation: CAWLGDFSFTDTQYF. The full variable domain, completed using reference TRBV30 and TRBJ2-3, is SQTIHQWPATLVQPVGSPLSLECTVEGTSNPNLYWYRQAAGRGLQLLFYSVGIGQISSEVPQNLSASRPQDRQFILSSKKLLLSDSGFYLCAWLGDFSFTDTQYFGPGTRLTVL.

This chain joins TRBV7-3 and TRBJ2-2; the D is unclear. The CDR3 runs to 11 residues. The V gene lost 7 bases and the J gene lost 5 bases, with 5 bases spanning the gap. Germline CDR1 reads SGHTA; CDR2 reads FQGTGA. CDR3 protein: CASTWTGELFF. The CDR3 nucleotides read TGTGCCAGCACCTGGACCGGGGAGCTGTTTTTT.

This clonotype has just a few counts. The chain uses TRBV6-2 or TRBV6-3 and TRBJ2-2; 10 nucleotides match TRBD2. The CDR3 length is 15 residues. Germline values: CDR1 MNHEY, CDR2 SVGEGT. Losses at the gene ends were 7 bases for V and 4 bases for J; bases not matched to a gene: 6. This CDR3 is CASTSGSWGTGELFF. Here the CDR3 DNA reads TGTGCCAGCACTAGCGGGAGTTGGGGCACCGGGGAGCTGTTTTTT.